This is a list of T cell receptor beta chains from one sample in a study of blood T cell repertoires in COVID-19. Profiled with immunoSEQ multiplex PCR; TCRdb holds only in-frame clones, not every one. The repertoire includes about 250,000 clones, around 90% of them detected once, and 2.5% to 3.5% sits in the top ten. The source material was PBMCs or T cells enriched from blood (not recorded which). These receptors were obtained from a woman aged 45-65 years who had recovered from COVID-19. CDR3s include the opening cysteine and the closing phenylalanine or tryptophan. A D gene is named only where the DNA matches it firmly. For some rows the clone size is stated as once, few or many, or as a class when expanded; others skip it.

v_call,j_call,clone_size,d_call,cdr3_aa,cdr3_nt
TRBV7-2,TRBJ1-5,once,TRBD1,CASSVRDRVDQPQHF,TGTGCCAGCAGCGTCCGGGACAGGGTTGACCAGCCCCAGCATTTT
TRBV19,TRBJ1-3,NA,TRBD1,CATRDSRFGRATPGSGNTIYF,TGTGCCACCAGGGACAGCAGATTTGGTAGGGCGACTCCAGGCTCTGGAAACACCATATATTTT
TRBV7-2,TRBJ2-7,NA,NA,CASSLRESYSYEQYF,TGTGCCAGCAGCTTAAGGGAGTCGTACTCCTACGAGCAGTACTTC
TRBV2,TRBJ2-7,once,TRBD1,CASTGQGGISYEQYF,TGTGCCAGCACCGGACAGGGCGGAATTTCCTACGAGCAGTACTTC
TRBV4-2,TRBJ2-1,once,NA,CASSQRINSGSSYNEQFF,TGTGCCAGCAGCCAAAGGATAAATAGCGGAAGCTCCTACAATGAGCAGTTCTTC
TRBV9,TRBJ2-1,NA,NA,CASSPPQGGYNEQFF,TGTGCCAGCAGCCCCCCACAGGGGGGGTACAATGAGCAGTTCTTC
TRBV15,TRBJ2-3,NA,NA,CATSSPRDWYTDTQYF,TGTGCCACCAGCAGTCCAAGGGACTGGTACACAGATACGCAGTATTTT
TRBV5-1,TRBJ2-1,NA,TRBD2,CASSMKTSALFNEQFF,TGCGCCAGCAGCATGAAAACTAGCGCGCTCTTCAATGAGCAGTTCTTC
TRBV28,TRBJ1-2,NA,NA,CASSFRGLLTNYGYTF,TGTGCCAGCAGCTTCAGGGGCCTACTTACTAACTATGGCTACACCTTC
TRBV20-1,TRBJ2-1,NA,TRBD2,CSASSTSGNYNEQFF,TGCAGTGCTAGTTCGACTAGCGGGAACTACAATGAGCAGTTCTTC
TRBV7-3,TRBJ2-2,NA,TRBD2,CASSLWAGGPAGELFF,TGTGCCAGCAGCTTATGGGCGGGAGGGCCGGCCGGGGAGCTGTTTTTT
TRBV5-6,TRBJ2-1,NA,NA,CASSFDKLNYNEQFF,TGTGCCAGCAGCTTTGATAAACTAAACTACAATGAGCAGTTCTTC
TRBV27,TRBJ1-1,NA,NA,CASSFTGLNTEAFF,TGTGCCAGCAGTTTTACAGGGTTGAACACTGAAGCTTTCTTT
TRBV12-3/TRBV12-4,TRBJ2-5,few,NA,CASSKFKGETQYF,TGTGCCAGCAGCAAGTTCAAGGGGGAGACCCAGTACTTC
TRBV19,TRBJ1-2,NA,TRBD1,CASSANRQGLGYGYTF,TGTGCCAGTAGCGCAAATAGACAGGGCTTGGGCTATGGCTACACCTTC
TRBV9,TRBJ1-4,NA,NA,CASSVSRGGEKLFF,TGTGCCAGCAGCGTATCCAGGGGAGGGGAAAAACTGTTTTTT
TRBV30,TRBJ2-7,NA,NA,CATDKGTYEQYF,TGTGCCACCGACAAGGGGACCTACGAGCAGTACTTC
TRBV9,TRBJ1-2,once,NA,CASSGRGIWDGYTF,TGTGCCAGCAGCGGCAGGGGAATATGGGATGGCTACACCTTC
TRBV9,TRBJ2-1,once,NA,CASSAAPTEYLKEFF,TGTGCCAGCAGCGCCGCCCCCACGGAGTACCTAAAGGAGTTCTTC
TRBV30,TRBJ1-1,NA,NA,CAGGGGTEAFF,TGTGCCGGGGGGGGAGGAACTGAAGCTTTCTTT
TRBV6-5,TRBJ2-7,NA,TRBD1,CASSYGTGLDEQYF,TGTGCCAGCAGTTACGGGACAGGGCTCGACGAGCAGTACTTC
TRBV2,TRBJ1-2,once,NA,CASKESPLAGRYGYTF,TGTGCCAGTAAAGAAAGTCCGTTGGCAGGGAGGTATGGCTACACCTTC
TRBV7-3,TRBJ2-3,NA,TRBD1,CASSFTGTGVRSTDTQYF,TGTGCCAGCAGTTTTACCGGGACAGGGGTGCGAAGCACAGATACGCAGTATTTT
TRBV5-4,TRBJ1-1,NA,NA,CASSAEQGRNTEAFF,TGTGCCAGCAGCGCCGAACAGGGTCGGAACACTGAAGCTTTCTTT
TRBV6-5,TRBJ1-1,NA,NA,CASSYLGGGGTEAFF,TGTGCCAGCAGTTACCTGGGGGGAGGCGGCACTGAAGCTTTCTTT
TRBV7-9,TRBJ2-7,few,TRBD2,CASTGGLAGGLMTYEQYF,TGTGCCAGCACCGGTGGACTAGCGGGAGGATTAATGACCTACGAGCAGTACTTC
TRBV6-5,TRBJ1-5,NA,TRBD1,CASSSGQGHNQPQHF,TGTGCCAGCAGTTCTGGACAGGGGCACAATCAGCCCCAGCATTTT
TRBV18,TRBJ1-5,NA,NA,CASSRTDTFNQPQHF,TGTGCCAGCTCACGGACGGACACCTTTAATCAGCCCCAGCATTTT
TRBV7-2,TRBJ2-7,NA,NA,CASSPQGSSYEQYF,TGTGCCAGCAGCCCCCAGGGGAGCTCCTACGAGCAGTACTTC
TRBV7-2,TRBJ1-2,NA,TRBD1,CASSNRGNYGYTF,TGTGCCAGCAGCAACAGGGGAAACTATGGCTACACCTTC
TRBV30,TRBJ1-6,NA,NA,CAWSVPGSGSPLHF,TGTGCCTGGAGTGTACCCGGGTCCGGCTCACCCCTCCACTTT
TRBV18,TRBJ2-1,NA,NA,CASSPVGTALGEQFF,TGTGCCAGCTCACCGGTCGGGACTGCCTTAGGTGAGCAGTTCTTC